This T cell receptor (beta chain) was identified during a study of shared clonotypes between healthy human individuals. The CDR3 sequence is 13 residues long. Germline V gives CDR1 MNHNS, CDR2 SASEGT. V was cut by 8 bases and J by 2 bases, with 10 bases left in between. The sample holds one count of this clone. Its antigen remains unknown. Overall study results and limits: Sequencing depth was a factor that was expected to affect clonotype sharing among donors.

The authors' processing: Owing to the provision of junction-only sequences devoid of quality scores by immunoSEQ, filtering differed. TCRdb's copy holds only in-frame clones and misses some; the assay was immunoSEQ multiplex PCR. From that table come the V and J calls and clone size; the DNA was used to work out D and trimming. Here the sample spans 2 million to 2.5 million clones, less than 95% being singletons. The study enrolled healthy HIV-negative adults without recent acute infections or vaccinations as donors. Sequences were obtained from naive CD4+ T cells from PBMCs. Subset given: CD45RA+ positively selected. This TCR came from a young man in good health. Some clones in this sample may be carry-over from other donors' samples. The V and J genes are TRBV6-1 and TRBJ2-1; either TRBD1 or TRBD2 may fit D (5 bases each). This CDR3 is CASGDGPYNEQFF. The CDR3 DNA follows: TGTGCCAGCGGGGACGGACCCTACAATGAGCAGTTCTTC.